Here is one T cell receptor beta chain with its context. The antigen remains undetermined. CDR1 is SQVTM, CDR2 ANQGSEA, per germline. The V gene end was trimmed by 6 bases and the J gene end by 0 bases; junction bases not matched to a gene: 13. CDR3 size: 17 residues. Generated by immunoSEQ multiplex PCR, the TCRdb table keeps only in-frame clones and is missing some. Of some 150,000 clones in the sample, approximately 89% were seen once. The sample comes from a study of T cell responses to AZD1222 COVID-19 vaccine. For the study at large: The analysis combined second doses at about 4 or about 12 weeks.

Study outcomes and limitations: The study found vaccine-associated CD4 TCRs spanning spike, dominant at 160-218 and 743-854.

The sequence was collected from an adult in good health. Sequenced material: peripheral blood, taken on day 0 of AZD1222 vaccination. The chain joins TRBV29-1 to TRBJ1-1, with 10 bases that match TRBD1. CDR3 in amino acids: CSVKGPGTGALNTEAFF. CDR3 in DNA: TGCAGCGTGAAAGGACCCGGGACAGGGGCCCTGAACACTGAAGCTTTCTTT.